A selection of T cell receptor beta chains follows, all from one sample in a study of beta chain features in type 1 diabetes. This table comes from immunoSEQ multiplex PCR, and its TCRdb copy is limited to in-frame clones, with some not included. The table has some 640,000 clones, around an eighth seen once; the top ten hold 0.04%. Material for sequencing was naive CD4+ T cells from blood. The receptors stem from a man aged 18-30 years with type 1 diabetes. CDR3s include the opening cysteine and the closing phenylalanine or tryptophan. D genes are given only for firm matches. Not every row has a clone size; where given, it reads once, few, many or a size class.

cdr3_aa cdr3_nt clone_size v_call d_call j_call
CASSPDVGVMSQPQHF TGTGCCAGCAGCCCCGACGTCGGGGTAATGTCTCAGCCCCAGCATTTT few TRBV4-2 NA TRBJ1-5
CASSRKGYGANVLTF TGTGCCAGCAGCCGAAAGGGGTACGGGGCCAACGTCCTGACTTTC NA TRBV7-2 NA TRBJ2-6
CATQDRGETQYF TGCGCCACCCAGGACAGGGGTGAGACCCAGTACTTC few TRBV10-1 TRBD1 TRBJ2-5
CSVEGRGGRYEQYF TGCAGCGTTGAAGGGAGGGGGGGCAGGTACGAGCAGTACTTC NA TRBV29-1 NA TRBJ2-7
CASSFRTGQQAFF TGTGCCAGCAGTTTCCGAACCGGTCAGCAAGCTTTCTTT NA TRBV28 NA TRBJ1-1
CASCPSSSGANVLTF TGTGCCAGCTGCCCCTCAAGCTCTGGGGCCAACGTCCTGACTTTC NA TRBV18 NA TRBJ2-6
CAWGGGEFQPQHF TGTGCCTGGGGTGGGGGCGAATTTCAGCCCCAGCATTTT few TRBV30 NA TRBJ1-5
CSLTRAGHDGYTF TGCAGCCTCACGAGGGCAGGTCACGATGGCTACACCTTC NA TRBV29-1 NA TRBJ1-2
CASSLGFRALQETQYF TGTGCCAGCAGCTTAGGATTCCGGGCTCTACAAGAGACCCAGTACTTC few TRBV7-9 NA TRBJ2-5
CASSQADIRGLASGANVLTF TGTGCCAGCAGCCAAGCTGATATCAGGGGGCTTGCCTCTGGGGCCAACGTCCTGACTTTC few TRBV4-2 TRBD1 TRBJ2-6
CASSFGGSNTGELFF TGTGCCAGCAGCTTCGGCGGGAGTAACACCGGGGAGCTGTTTTTT NA TRBV11-3 TRBD2 TRBJ2-2
CASSGGGTDTQYF TGCGCCAGCAGTGGAGGCGGCACAGATACGCAGTATTTT few TRBV10-1 NA TRBJ2-3
CASSFKRTDTQYF TGTGCCAGCAGCTTTAAACGCACAGATACGCAGTATTTT few TRBV5-6 NA TRBJ2-3
CAWSDLADSAQYF TGTGCCTGGAGTGACCTAGCGGACTCTGCCCAGTACTTC NA TRBV30 TRBD2 TRBJ2-5
CSVERSTNTEAFF TGCAGCGTTGAGCGGAGCACGAACACTGAAGCTTTCTTT few TRBV29-1 NA TRBJ1-1
CASSVAFYLPGAENSGANVLTF TGTGCCAGCAGCGTAGCGTTCTACCTCCCCGGGGCCGAAAACTCTGGGGCCAACGTCCTGACTTTC NA TRBV9 NA TRBJ2-6
CASSLNRDPTNYGYTF TGTGCCAGCAGCTTGAACAGGGACCCCACTAACTATGGCTACACCTTC NA TRBV5-8 NA TRBJ1-2
CASSSPLRQGPYEQYF TGTGCCAGCAGCTCTCCTCTAAGGCAGGGACCCTACGAGCAGTACTTC NA TRBV7-6 NA TRBJ2-7
CASSLGLRDRNTEAFF TGTGCCAGCAGCTTAGGGCTCCGGGACAGGAACACTGAAGCTTTCTTT few TRBV7-3 TRBD1 TRBJ1-1
CASAVRSMNTGELFF TGTGCCAGCGCAGTGAGATCCATGAACACCGGGGAGCTGTTTTTT NA TRBV6-5 NA TRBJ2-2
CASSHGTGRSSGANVLTF TGTGCCAGCAGCCACGGGACAGGGAGGAGTAGTGGGGCCAACGTCCTGACTTTC NA TRBV4-2 TRBD1 TRBJ2-6
CASSLEEGRTTQYF TGTGCCAGCAGCTTAGAGGAGGGCCGCACGACCCAGTACTTC NA TRBV7-2 NA TRBJ2-5
CASSMGQDTEAFF TGTGCCAGCAGCATGGGACAGGACACTGAAGCTTTCTTT few TRBV7-2 TRBD1 TRBJ1-1
CASSESSVYRTGELFF TGTGCCAGCAGTGAATCCAGCGTCTACAGGACCGGGGAGCTGTTTTTT few TRBV25-1 NA TRBJ2-2
CASSGADGSGNTIYF TGTGCCAGCAGTGGGGCGGATGGCTCTGGAAACACCATATATTTT NA TRBV28 NA TRBJ1-3
CASSQMSYEQYF TGTGCCAGCAGCCAGATGTCCTACGAGCAGTACTTC few TRBV14 NA TRBJ2-7
CAWSSNTGELFF TGTGCCTGGAGTAGTAACACCGGGGAGCTGTTTTTT few TRBV30 NA TRBJ2-2
CASSPWGDTEAFF TGCGCCAGCAGCCCCTGGGGGGATACTGAAGCTTTCTTT few TRBV4-3 NA TRBJ1-1
CASSIGTHQETQYF TGTGCCAGCAGCATAGGGACACACCAAGAGACCCAGTACTTC NA TRBV9 NA TRBJ2-5
CASSPFTGGRASNEQFF TGTGCCAGCAGTCCCTTTACGGGCGGGAGGGCGTCCAATGAGCAGTTCTTC NA TRBV27 TRBD2 TRBJ2-1
CASSLTRTAIGGYTF TGTGCCAGCAGTCTGACGAGGACAGCGATAGGAGGCTACACCTTC few TRBV28 NA TRBJ1-2
CASSRDRDRGNIQYF TGTGCCAGCAGCCGCGACAGAGACCGAGGAAACATTCAGTACTTC few TRBV2 NA TRBJ2-4
CASSSKSGGATGELFF TGTGCCAGCAGCTCCAAAAGCGGGGGGGCCACCGGGGAGCTGTTTTTT once TRBV5-4 TRBD2 TRBJ2-2
CASSSQGYEQYF TGTGCCAGCAGTTCACAAGGCTACGAGCAGTACTTC NA TRBV6-6 NA TRBJ2-7
CASSVGGTGSSGYTF TGTGCCAGCAGCGTAGGAGGGACGGGTTCGAGTGGCTACACCTTC few TRBV9 NA TRBJ1-2